One and the same sample provided the 21 T cell receptor beta chains below, sequenced in a study of T cell responses to AZD1222 COVID-19 vaccine. The assay was immunoSEQ multiplex PCR, and TCRdb's table has in-frame clones only and misses some. Seen here are 94,000 or so clones, roughly nine tenths observed once, and the top ten hold around 1.6%. Sequenced here: peripheral blood, sampled on day 0 of AZD1222 vaccination. The receptors were gathered from an adult in good health.

V is TRBV6-6 and J is TRBJ1-2; a weak D match, TRBD1 (5 bases). Germline V CDR1 and CDR2: MNHNY, SVGAGI (reference sequence). This CDR3 has 14 amino acids. V lost 0 bases to trimming and J lost 2 bases, with 7 bases between them. The CDR3 nucleotides are TGTGCCAGCAGTTACTCGTGGGGGAACTATGGCTACACCTTC. Its translation is CASSYSWGNYGYTF.

This rearrangement joins TRBV11-1 to TRBJ1-6; 8 bases line up with TRBD1. The germline V gene has CDR1 SGHAT and CDR2 FQDESV (reference sequence). With 4 bases clipped from V and 9 bases from J, the junction kept 5 bases outside the gene matches. The CDR3 extends over 14 amino acids. Written as DNA, the CDR3 is TGTGCCAGCAGCTGGGGACAGGAAGGTTCACCCCTCCACTTT. This sequence encodes CASSWGQEGSPLHF.

The genes are TRBV2 and TRBJ2-1; 8 bases match TRBD2. V lost 6 bases to trimming and J lost 5 bases; unmatched junction nucleotides: 12. The CDR3 loop spans 16 amino acids. The germline V gene encodes CDR1 SNHLY and CDR2 FYNNEI. The CDR3 sequence is CASRTAGEARNNEQFF. The CDR3 DNA follows: TGTGCCAGCAGGACAGCGGGGGAGGCCCGAAACAATGAGCAGTTCTTC.

V usage is TRBV6-5 and J usage is TRBJ2-7, with 7 nucleotides matching TRBD2. Germline V gene lookup returns CDR1 MNHEY and CDR2 SVGAGI. The CDR3 runs 12 residues. The V segment lost 7 bases and the J segment 5 bases; nucleotides outside the gene matches: 5. This CDR3 is CASTRRGDEQYF. As DNA, the CDR3 is TGTGCCAGCACCCGCCGGGGGGACGAGCAGTACTTC.

The chain is built from TRBV3-1 (or the pseudogene TRBV3-2) and TRBJ2-7; D might be TRBD1 or TRBD2, each matching 5 bases. The ends were cut back, 4 bases at V and 1 base at J, with 20 bases in the middle. Germline V gene lookup returns CDR1 LGHDT and CDR2 YNNKEL (reference sequence). The CDR3 runs 17 residues. The CDR3 DNA follows: TGTGCCAGCAGCCCAACGACACTGCAGGGACCGTCCTACGAGCAGTACTTC. Its translation: CASSPTTLQGPSYEQYF.

This clone has just a few counts. This rearrangement joins TRBV3-1 (or the pseudogene TRBV3-2) to TRBJ1-5; 8 nucleotides line up with TRBD1. Germline V gene data show CDR1 as LGHDT and CDR2 as YNNKEL (reference sequence). Unmatched junction bases numbered 4, after V lost 4 bases and J lost 2 bases. The CDR3 is 15 residues long. CDR3 sequence: CASSPETGGNQPQHF. Written as DNA, the CDR3 is TGTGCCAGCAGCCCAGAGACAGGGGGCAATCAGCCCCAGCATTTT.

In this sample, this clone turned up a few times. The chain has TRBV5-4 and TRBJ2-7; 8 bases agree with TRBD1. The CDR3 is 14 amino acids. V was clipped by 4 bases and J by 5 bases; unmatched bases: 8. CDR1 is SGHNT and CDR2 is YYREEE in the germline V gene (reference sequence). The CDR3 DNA is TGTGCCAGCAGCGAACGACAGGGGCCCCACGAGCAGTACTTC. It codes for CASSERQGPHEQYF.

The rearrangement joins TRBV30 to TRBJ2-2, with 8 bases matching TRBD2. The CDR3 is 15 amino acids. The ends lost 8 bases at V and 5 bases at J; junction bases unmatched: 13. Germline CDR1 reads GTSNPN; CDR2 reads SVGIG (reference sequence). The CDR3 here is CAGDKRERGTGELFF. In DNA, the CDR3 is TGTGCCGGAGACAAGCGGGAGCGCGGGACCGGGGAGCTGTTTTTT.

The gene calls are TRBV30 and TRBJ1-6; D is ambiguous. CDR3 length: 15 amino acids. CDR1 and CDR2 from the germline V gene are GTSNPN and SVGIG (reference sequence). V shed 4 bases and J shed 0 bases, with 10 bases lying between them. The CDR3 nucleotides read TGTGCCTGGAAGGGTCCGAGCTCCTATAATTCACCCCTCCACTTT. It codes for CAWKGPSSYNSPLHF.

The genes are TRBV6-5 and TRBJ1-1, with D possibly matching TRBD1 (5 bases). V shed 2 bases and J shed 3 bases, with 10 bases lying between them. This CDR3 comprises 14 residues. The germline V gene has CDR1 MNHEY and CDR2 SVGAGI. CDR3 sequence reads: CASSYGTGDTEAFF. CDR3 DNA: TGTGCCAGCAGTTACGGGACGGGGGACACTGAAGCTTTCTTT.

V is TRBV14 and J is TRBJ1-4; D is ambiguous. Trimming cost V 1 base and J 7 bases, with 10 bases left between them. Germline CDR1 is SGHDN and CDR2 is FVKESK. The CDR3 sequence is 14 residues long. The CDR3 region has the DNA TGTGCCAGCAGCCAAGTCCGGGGATTTGAAAAACTGTTTTTT. It is translated as CASSQVRGFEKLFF.

The chain links TRBV11-2 to TRBJ2-7; D ambiguous. Germline CDR1 and CDR2: SGHAT and FQNNGV. V lost 4 bases to trimming and J lost 3 bases, with 10 bases between them. The CDR3 sequence is 13 residues long. Written as DNA, the CDR3 is TGTGCCAGCAGCTACAGAAGATTCTACGAGCAGTACTTC. Its translation: CASSYRRFYEQYF. Full variable domain (rest looked up from reference TRBV11-2 and TRBJ2-7): EAGVAQSPRYKIIEKRQSVAFWCNPISGHATLYWYQQILGQGPKLLIQFQNNGVVDDSQLPKDRFSAERLKGVDSTLKIQPAKLEDSAVYLCASSYRRFYEQYFGPGTRLTVT.

This clone was picked up one time. This chain connects TRBV2 to TRBJ2-7; the match to TRBD1 covers 9 bases. V dropped 8 bases and J dropped 4; count of bases not matched to a gene: 9. This CDR3 spans 14 amino acids. CDR1 is SNHLY and CDR2 is FYNNEI in the germline V gene. The CDR3 coding sequence is TGTGCCAGCGGAGAGGGGACAGGGTGGTACGAGCAGTACTTC. The encoded protein is CASGEGTGWYEQYF.

The chain is built from TRBV20-1 and TRBJ2-5; D call uncertain. The CDR3 is 14 amino acids. Per germline, CDR1 DFQATT and CDR2 SNEGSKA (reference sequence). With 3 bases removed from V and 1 base from J, the gap between germline ends came to 12 bases. The CDR3 region has the DNA TGCAGTGCTAGTCTGGCCAGAATCCAAGAGACCCAGTACTTC. Translation: CSASLARIQETQYF.

The chain combines TRBV6-5 with TRBJ2-2; D call uncertain. The CDR3 spans 14 residues. Germline loops: CDR1 MNHEY, CDR2 SVGAGI. V dropped 0 bases and J dropped 2 bases, with 4 bases sitting between them. CDR3 nucleotides: TGTGCCAGCAGTTACTCGTTTAACACCGGGGAGCTGTTTTTT. This encodes CASSYSFNTGELFF.

The chain recombines TRBV15 with TRBJ1-3, with TRBD1 identical over 7 bases. This CDR3 spans 19 amino acids. Germline V gene sequence: CDR1 LNHNV, CDR2 YYDKDF (reference sequence). V lost 4 bases, J lost 0 bases, and 15 bases stayed unmatched. For the CDR3, the DNA is TGTGCCACCAGCAAAGAGATCGGGACAGAGGAGAGCTCTGGAAACACCATATATTTT. It codes for CATSKEIGTEESSGNTIYF.

This chain joins TRBV7-6 and TRBJ2-7, with D unclear. Germline V gene lookup returns CDR1 SGHVS and CDR2 FNYEAQ. Trimming took off 1 base at V and 0 bases at J, with 7 bases between the two ends. This CDR3 contains 14 residues. The CDR3 DNA sequence: TGTGCCAGCAGCTTAGAAGAAGACTCCTACGAGCAGTACTTC. Translating gives CASSLEEDSYEQYF.

This clone appeared once. This chain's CDR3 is CACYDRVEEKLFF. The DNA of the CDR3 is TGCGCCTGCTACGACAGGGTTGAGGAAAAACTGTTTTTT. This chain joins TRBV10-2 and TRBJ1-4; 7 bases match TRBD1. Germline V lookup: CDR1 WSHSY, CDR2 SAAADI. V lost 11 bases to trimming and J lost 8 bases; unmatched junction nucleotides: 11. The CDR3 length is 13 residues.

The chain is built from TRBV20-1 and TRBJ2-2; D is tentatively TRBD1 or TRBD2 (5 bases each). CDR1 DFQATT and CDR2 SNEGSKA come from the germline V gene (reference sequence). The CDR3 has 12 residues. Trimming stripped 3 bases from V and 5 bases from J, with 7 bases between. The CDR3 loop is CSASWGTGELFF. The CDR3 bases are TGCAGTGCTAGTTGGGGGACCGGGGAGCTGTTTTTT.

The V gene is TRBV19, the J gene TRBJ2-7; D could derive from TRBD1 or TRBD2 (6 bases each). Trimming took 4 bases from V and 0 from J, leaving 10 bases between them. The V gene's germline CDR1 is LNHDA and CDR2 SQIVND (reference sequence). The CDR3 contains 14 residues. The chain's CDR3 is CASSKWGASYEQYF. Written as DNA, the CDR3 is TGTGCCAGTAGTAAGTGGGGGGCCTCCTACGAGCAGTACTTC. Complete variable domain (other parts from reference TRBV19 and TRBJ2-7): DGGITQSPKYLFRKEGQNVTLSCEQNLNHDAMYWYRQDPGQGLRLIYYSQIVNDFQKGDIAEGYSVSREKKESFPLTVTSAQKNPTAFYLCASSKWGASYEQYFGPGTRLTVT.

The V call is TRBV10-3, the J call TRBJ2-5; a possible D gene is TRBD1 (6 bases). The CDR3 is 12 amino acids. Trimming cost V 8 bases and J 2 bases, with 9 bases left between them. Looked up from germline, CDR1 is ENHRY and CDR2 is SYGVKD. The CDR3 spells CAIRDIQETQYF. The CDR3 nucleotides are TGTGCCATCCGGGACATTCAAGAGACCCAGTACTTC.